The rows below give T cell receptor beta chains drawn from one sample of a study of blood T cell repertoires in COVID-19. TCRdb's table, derived via immunoSEQ multiplex PCR, lists solely in-frame clones and lacks some. Of 150,000 to 200,000 clones listed, about 89% are singletons. Sequences were obtained from PBMCs or T cells enriched from blood (not recorded which). Source of these receptors: a woman aged 18-29 years who had recovered from COVID-19. Both conserved end residues are part of each CDR3. The D gene is left open where the match is weak. Expanded clones are given a class, and other clones once, few, many or no size at all.

cdr3_nt,cdr3_aa,d_call,v_call,j_call,clone_size
TGTGCCAGCAGTTTAGGGGGGCTGTACGAGCAGTACTTC,CASSLGGLYEQYF,-,TRBV12-3/TRBV12-4,TRBJ2-7,-
TGTGCCAGCAGCCCGTGGCGGGAGGGCCGGTACGAGCAGTACTTC,CASSPWREGRYEQYF,TRBD2,TRBV7-2,TRBJ2-7,-
TGTGCCAGCAGTTTGACAGGTATCACCTACGAGCAGTACTTC,CASSLTGITYEQYF,-,TRBV2,TRBJ2-7,-
TGCGCCAGCAGCCAAGTGCCAGGGTCGGTTGAAGCTTTCTTT,CASSQVPGSVEAFF,-,TRBV4-1,TRBJ1-1,-
TGTGCCACCCTCTTGGGGGCCGGTACCGGGGAGCTGTTTTTT,CATLLGAGTGELFF,-,TRBV2,TRBJ2-2,-
TGTGCCAGCAGCCGGGACAGGGACGACGAGCAGTACTTC,CASSRDRDDEQYF,TRBD1,TRBV7-2,TRBJ2-7,-
TGTGCCAGCAGTCCCGACAGGGGCCTCACAGATACGCAGTATTTT,CASSPDRGLTDTQYF,TRBD1,TRBV7-3,TRBJ2-3,-
TGTGCCAGCAGTTTGAGGGGACAGGGAAGGAATCAGCCCCAGCATTTT,CASSLRGQGRNQPQHF,TRBD1,TRBV28,TRBJ1-5,-
TGTGCCAGCAGCTTGGGAGCTAACTATGGCTACACCTTC,CASSLGANYGYTF,-,TRBV11-2,TRBJ1-2,-
TGTGCCAGCAGTTTAGTTGGTGGGACAGGGATCTCCGGGGAGCTGTTTTTT,CASSLVGGTGISGELFF,TRBD1,TRBV28,TRBJ2-2,-
TGCGCCAGCAGCTTGGCTCCCTCTGGGGCCAACGTCCTGACTTTC,CASSLAPSGANVLTF,-,TRBV5-1,TRBJ2-6,-
TGTGCCAGCAGGTCCTCTAGCGGAGAAACGGGAAGCTCCTACAATGAGCAGTTCTTC,CASRSSSGETGSSYNEQFF,TRBD2,TRBV3-1/TRBV3-2,TRBJ2-1,-
TGTGCCAGCAGTCCCGGGACAGGGAAGGTTCGAGGTGGCTACACCTTC,CASSPGTGKVRGGYTF,TRBD1,TRBV6-4,TRBJ1-2,-
TGCGCCAGCAGCTTCGGTCTCAGGGGGTCTGAGTACGAGCAGTACTTC,CASSFGLRGSEYEQYF,TRBD1,TRBV5-1,TRBJ2-7,few
TGCAGTGCTAGTGGGAGGGAGACGTTCTACGAGCAGTACTTC,CSASGRETFYEQYF,TRBD2,TRBV20-1,TRBJ2-7,-
TGTGCCAGCAGTTCCCCCCCGGGAGGGGCGCAGTACTTC,CASSSPPGGAQYF,TRBD2,TRBV27,TRBJ2-7,-
TGTGCCACCAGCACCGTGGCAGGTCCCACCGGGGAGCTGTTTTTT,CATSTVAGPTGELFF,-,TRBV15,TRBJ2-2,-
TGCGCCAGCAGCTTGGCGGGCGGGACCACCTCCTACGAGCAGTACTTC,CASSLAGGTTSYEQYF,-,TRBV5-1,TRBJ2-7,few
TGTGCTAGTGGTTTGAATAGCGGGGCCGGGGAGACCCAGTACTTC,CASGLNSGAGETQYF,TRBD2,TRBV12-5,TRBJ2-5,-
TGCGCCAGCAGCTTAGATGGCGGGAGAAATGAGCAGTTCTTC,CASSLDGGRNEQFF,TRBD2,TRBV5-1,TRBJ2-1,-
TGTGCCAGCAGCCATCTGGGGGGAAACAATGAAAAACTGTTTTTT,CASSHLGGNNEKLFF,-,TRBV7-6,TRBJ1-4,-
TGTGCCAGCTCAGGGACTAGCGGGAACGTCCTCTACGAGCAGTACTTC,CASSGTSGNVLYEQYF,TRBD2,TRBV18,TRBJ2-7,-
TGCAGCGTTTACAGGGGGCCCACGGGAGATGAGCAGTTCTTC,CSVYRGPTGDEQFF,TRBD1,TRBV29-1,TRBJ2-1,-
TGTGCCAGCAGTTCCTGGGCCCAAGAGACCCAGTACTTC,CASSSWAQETQYF,-,TRBV28,TRBJ2-5,-
TGCGCCAGCAGCCAAGAGCCAGCGGCAAGCTCCTACGAGCAGTACTTC,CASSQEPAASSYEQYF,-,TRBV4-1,TRBJ2-7,-
TGTGCCAGCAGTGTAGCCGGGACAGGGCACAATCAGCCCCAGCATTTT,CASSVAGTGHNQPQHF,TRBD1,TRBV28,TRBJ1-5,-
TGCAGTGCTAGTTGGACTACCTACGAGCAGTACTTC,CSASWTTYEQYF,-,TRBV20-1,TRBJ2-7,-
TGCGCCAGCAGGAGCCTACGACGCAGGACTGGAAATGAGCAGTTCTTC,CASRSLRRRTGNEQFF,-,TRBV4-1,TRBJ2-1,-